Below, one T cell receptor (beta chain) is given with its context. What it binds is unknown. This sample stems from a study of graft-versus-host responses after intestinal transplantation. Study-wide background: Multivisceral, liver-intestinal, or isolated intestinal transplants were received by the recipients. All of the recipients had induction that used anti-thymocyte globulin, then tacrolimus and steroids for approximately 3 years.

Trimming stripped 6 bases from V and 9 bases from J, with 26 bases between. CDR1 and CDR2 (germline): SNHLY, FYNNEI. CDR3 length: 16 residues. TCRdb's copy holds only in-frame clones and misses some; the assay was immunoSEQ multiplex PCR. Among about 93,000 clones, about 93% were seen once, and the ten largest hold approximately 0.5%. Study-wide results and caveats: Analysis identified GvH clones in recipient marrow, with some appearing first in ileum or blood.

V usage is TRBV2 and J usage is TRBJ2-5; possibly TRBD1 for D (6 bases). The sequencing here drew on unstimulated CD8+ T cells sorted from spleen or lymph node cells, taken before intestinal transplant. The source of this sequence is a human donor who received an intestinal transplant. CDR3 bases: TGTGCCAGCAGGTATCAGGGGTTCGCGGTTGATGTGGCCCAGTACTTC. It translates to CASRYQGFAVDVAQYF.